A selection of T cell receptor beta chains follows, all from one sample in a study of T cells in Graves' hyperthyroidism and ophthalmopathy. TCRdb re-analysed the multiplex PCR reads in MiXCR, keeping a single row per CDR3 protein. The data show 300,000 to 400,000 distinct CDR3 sequences, around 20% seen once. The sequencing input was blood. The receptor source for this set is a woman aged 45-65 years with Graves' hyperthyroidism. The CDR3 runs from the conserved cysteine through the conserved F or W. The D gene is left open where the match is weak.

>NA|TRBJ1-1|TRBV18
CASSPGEGRTEAFF
>TRBD2|TRBJ2-3|TRBV5-1
CASGGAGLAPNTQYF
>TRBD1|TRBJ1-6|TRBV2
CASSDDRGPYNSPLHF
>TRBD2|TRBJ2-7|TRBV10-3
CAISESSTSGQQYF
>NA|TRBJ1-1|TRBV6-2/TRBV6-3
CASVTGTEAFF
>TRBD1|TRBJ2-1|TRBV7-3
CASSLQGALNEQFF
>NA|TRBJ2-3|TRBV24-1
CATSDFGTSDTDTQYF
>NA|TRBJ2-1|TRBV7-9
CASSFGQNEQFF
>NA|TRBJ2-5|TRBV28
CASSRQATKETQYF
>TRBD1|TRBJ1-1|TRBV4-1
CASSQGDRAVVAFF
>NA|NA|TRBV20-1
CSAPLLSQTSNEQYF
>NA|TRBJ2-2|TRBV15
CATSRNRLIPANTGELFF
>NA|TRBJ2-5|TRBV5-1
CASSLVSELRETQYF
>NA|TRBJ1-4|TRBV28
CASTPFGGPDEKLFF
>NA|TRBJ1-2|TRBV6-1
CASSEGRERGGYTF
>NA|TRBJ1-1|TRBV7-7
CASSIDVGTEAFF
>NA|TRBJ2-2|TRBV5-1
CASSLRGTTGELFF
>NA|TRBJ1-6|TRBV7-9
CASSLRATRNSPLHF
>NA|TRBJ1-1|TRBV19
CASRGGPANTEAFF
>TRBD1|TRBJ1-1|TRBV11-3
CASSHDRGNPEAFF
>NA|TRBJ1-6|TRBV5-1
CASRGEDNSPLHF
>NA|TRBJ2-1|TRBV7-3
CASSLMEYNEQFF
>TRBD1|TRBJ1-1|TRBV20-1
CSAPGQYTEAFF
>NA|TRBJ2-7|TRBV6-6
CASSYSRGSGEQYF
>NA|TRBJ2-1|TRBV29-1
CSGDHAVTPTYNEQFF
>TRBD1|TRBJ1-4|TRBV28
CASTQSGTGHEKLFF
>NA|TRBJ2-3|TRBV5-1
CASSLASVSTQYF
>NA|TRBJ1-6|TRBV28
CASEDWRPSYNSPLHF
>NA|TRBJ2-5|TRBV2
CASSVQGIGETQYF
>TRBD1|TRBJ1-1|TRBV5-1
CASSLPGQANTEAFF
>TRBD1|TRBJ1-2|TRBV30
CAWRMTGYGYTF
>NA|TRBJ1-1|TRBV2
CASREQGLHTGAFF
>TRBD1|TRBJ2-4|TRBV20-1
CSARGQNKNIQYF
>NA|TRBJ2-5|TRBV5-5
CASGIRGQETQYF
>TRBD1|TRBJ1-1|TRBV2
CASSRTGGHTEAFF
>TRBD2|TRBJ2-7|TRBV11-3
CASSLAGTTAYEQYF
>NA|TRBJ2-7|TRBV28
CASNLQGPGLAGEQYF
>NA|TRBJ2-2|TRBV11-2
CASSSRQVAAGELFF
>NA|TRBJ2-2|TRBV2
CASSDSDTGELFF
>TRBD1|TRBJ2-1|TRBV6-1
CASRQYRGNNEQFF
>NA|TRBJ2-3|TRBV6-1
CASSGTFTDTQYF
>TRBD1|TRBJ2-1|TRBV29-1
CSVAAGTGGNEQFF
>TRBD1|TRBJ1-1|TRBV2
CASRDTGVGTEAFF
>NA|TRBJ2-6|TRBV28
CASSSSGTGANVLTF
>NA|TRBJ1-4|TRBV18
CASSPRQGGSEKLFF
>NA|TRBJ2-7|TRBV7-8
CASSSRDTYEQYF
>TRBD1|TRBJ2-6|TRBV29-1
CSATYEGQGGSGANVLTF
>NA|TRBJ2-3|TRBV6-5
CASSYRQGTDTQYF
>TRBD2|TRBJ2-5|TRBV20-1
CSARRARGGRSETQYF
>NA|TRBJ2-5|TRBV3-1
CASSWRPKPETQYF
>TRBD1|TRBJ2-3|TRBV5-1
CASSQGQGIADTQYF
>NA|TRBJ2-2|TRBV28
CASSLWQGNTGELFF
>NA|TRBJ1-6|TRBV6-2/TRBV6-3
CASSKGEMYSPLHF
>NA|TRBJ1-1|TRBV7-8
CASSRSGRGDTEAFF